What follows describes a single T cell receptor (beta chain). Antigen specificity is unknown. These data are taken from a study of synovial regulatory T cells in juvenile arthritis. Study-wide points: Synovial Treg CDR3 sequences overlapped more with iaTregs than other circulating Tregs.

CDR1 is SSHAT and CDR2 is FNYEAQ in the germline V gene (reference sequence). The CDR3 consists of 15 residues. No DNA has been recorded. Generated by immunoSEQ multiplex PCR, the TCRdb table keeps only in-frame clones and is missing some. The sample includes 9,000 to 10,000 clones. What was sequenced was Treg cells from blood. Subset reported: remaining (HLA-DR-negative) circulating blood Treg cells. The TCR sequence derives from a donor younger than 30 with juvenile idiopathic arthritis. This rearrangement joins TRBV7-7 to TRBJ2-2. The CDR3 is CASSLSRASTGELFF.